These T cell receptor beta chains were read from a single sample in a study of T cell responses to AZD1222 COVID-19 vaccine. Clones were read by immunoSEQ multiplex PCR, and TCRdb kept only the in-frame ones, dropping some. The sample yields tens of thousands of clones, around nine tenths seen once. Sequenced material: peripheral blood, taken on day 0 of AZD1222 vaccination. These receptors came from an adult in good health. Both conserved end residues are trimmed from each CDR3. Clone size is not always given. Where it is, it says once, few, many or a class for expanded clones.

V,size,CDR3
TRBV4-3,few,ASSQVGRTDLNTEAF
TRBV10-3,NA,AIGTGGNTIY
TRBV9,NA,ASSVATSGVYTQY
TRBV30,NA,AQWGRADTQY
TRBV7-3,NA,ASSPFGGSGYEQY
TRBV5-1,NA,ASSLVTSATNTGELF
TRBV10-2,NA,ASSESGYSNQPQH
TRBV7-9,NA,ASSPSSGGKPSYNEQF
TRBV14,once,ASSQLGQGNYGYT
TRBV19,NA,ASSGAGLSYEQY
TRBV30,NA,AGTGLATDTQY
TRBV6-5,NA,ASRPGQGGTYEQY
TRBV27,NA,ASSLYPRSPLH
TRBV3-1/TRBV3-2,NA,ASSPDYPQEVTQY
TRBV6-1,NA,ASSEARTATGELF